This is a list of T cell receptor beta chains from one sample in a study of T cell changes during pregnancy in multiple sclerosis. The table came from immunoSEQ multiplex PCR; TCRdb's copy has only in-frame clones and leaves some out. Altogether roughly 30,000 clones are present, approximately 89% being singletons, with the ten largest covering approximately 5%. Sequencing was performed on CD8+ T cells from peripheral blood mononuclear cells, taken in the first trimester of pregnancy. The receptor set was obtained from a female donor with multiple sclerosis, enrolled in a pregnancy study. CDR3s include the opening cysteine and the closing phenylalanine or tryptophan. The D gene is left open where the match is weak. Size is stated for part of the rows, as once, few or many counts, or as a class when the clone is expanded.

abundance | d_gene | j_gene | len | v_gene | CDR3aa | CDR3nt
many | NA | TRBJ2-7 | 13 | TRBV6-1 | CASSEAVTYEQYF | TGTGCCAGCAGTGAAGCGGTCACTTACGAGCAGTACTTC
NA | NA | TRBJ2-7 | 15 | TRBV6-5 | CASSSLSQHSYEQYF | TGTGCCAGCAGTTCCCTCTCACAGCACTCCTACGAGCAGTACTTC
NA | TRBD1 | TRBJ2-2 | 14 | TRBV10-1 | CASSQGQKDGELFF | TGCGCCAGCAGCCAGGGACAGAAGGACGGGGAGCTGTTTTTT
once | NA | TRBJ1-1 | 9 | TRBV12-5 | CASGHEAFF | TGTGCTAGTGGACATGAAGCTTTCTTT
NA | NA | TRBJ2-1 | 14 | TRBV6-5 | CASSYSDYYNEQFF | TGTGCCAGCAGTTACTCAGACTACTACAATGAGCAGTTCTTC
NA | TRBD2 | TRBJ2-7 | 15 | TRBV6-5 | CASSYGTSGRGEQYF | TGTGCCAGCAGTTACGGAACTAGCGGGAGGGGCGAGCAGTACTTC
NA | TRBD2 | TRBJ2-7 | 15 | TRBV5-1 | CASSVRDYISYEQYF | TGCGCCAGCAGTGTTCGGGACTACATTTCCTACGAGCAGTACTTC
NA | TRBD1 | TRBJ1-4 | 15 | TRBV5-4 | CASSPWDSSDEKLFF | TGTGCCAGCAGCCCCTGGGACAGCTCCGATGAAAAACTGTTTTTT
NA | TRBD1 | TRBJ1-2 | 16 | TRBV11-2 | CASSLSPGQGHQGYTF | TGTGCCAGCAGCCTCTCCCCGGGACAGGGACACCAAGGCTACACCTTC
few | NA | TRBJ1-1 | 13 | TRBV4-1 | CASSPRTNTEAFF | TGCGCCAGCAGCCCGCGAACGAACACTGAAGCTTTCTTT
NA | NA | TRBJ1-5 | 15 | TRBV23-1 | CASIPGRGSCQPQHF | TGCGCCAGCATCCCAGGGAGGGGCTCTTGTCAGCCCCAGCATTTT
NA | NA | TRBJ1-3 | 13 | TRBV28 | CASSLGLGNTIYF | TGTGCCAGCAGTTTGGGGCTTGGAAACACCATATATTTT
NA | NA | TRBJ2-2 | 15 | TRBV4-2 | CASSQEIAPTGELFF | TGTGCCAGCAGCCAAGAAATAGCGCCGACCGGGGAGCTGTTTTTT
NA | NA | TRBJ1-2 | 14 | TRBV2 | CASSGWGRGYGYTF | TGTGCCAGCAGTGGCTGGGGGCGCGGGTATGGCTACACCTTC
once | TRBD1 | TRBJ2-2 | 15 | TRBV6-1 | CASRMGQGWTGELFF | TGTGCCAGCAGGATGGGACAGGGTTGGACCGGGGAGCTGTTTTTT
NA | NA | TRBJ1-6 | 15 | TRBV9 | CASSVGSFPNSPLHF | TGTGCCAGCAGCGTGGGCAGCTTTCCTAATTCACCCCTCCACTTT
NA | TRBD1 | TRBJ1-2 | 17 | TRBV4-1 | CASSQELPGQGNYGYTF | TGCGCCAGCAGCCAAGAGCTCCCGGGACAGGGGAACTATGGCTACACCTTC